These 31 T cell receptor beta chains came from one sample sequenced in a study of T-cell memory formation after mild COVID-19. Each CDR3 protein gets one entry after TCRdb re-called the 5' RACE reads with MiXCR. The repertoire consists of almost 250,000 distinct CDR3 sequences, with 15% to 17% occurring once and the leading ten covering 2% to 2.5%. The specimen was PBMCs or a T cell subset sorted from them (not recorded which). Receptors were obtained from an adult woman who had mild COVID-19 (a few samples of this study predate the infection). Cell type and time point are not known.

This chain joins TRBV5-1 and TRBJ1-1; no clear D gene. Per germline, CDR1 SGHRS and CDR2 YFSETQ. The CDR3 covers 13 residues. The V end was cut by 5 bases, the J end by 4 bases, with 12 bases between. The CDR3 loop reads CASRSTTRTEAFF. Here the CDR3 DNA reads TGCGCCAGCAGGTCGACGACGCGCACTGAAGCTTTCTTT.

Many counts were recorded for this clonotype. The gene calls are TRBV12-3 or TRBV12-4 and TRBJ2-1; possible D gene TRBD2, 5 bases. The V end was cut by 7 bases, the J end by 0 bases, with 10 bases between. The CDR3 covers 14 residues. CDR3 residues: CASKPGSSYNEQFF. The CDR3, as DNA: TGTGCCAGCAAGCCGGGAAGCTCCTACAATGAGCAGTTCTTC.

This clonotype was seen a handful of times. V usage is TRBV5-1 and J usage is TRBJ2-3, with 8 nucleotides matching TRBD1. The germline gives CDR1 SGHRS, CDR2 YFSETQ. This CDR3 contains 14 residues. V lost 4 bases and J lost 2; bases outside the gene matches: 3. The CDR3 is CASSPDRDTDTQYF. The CDR3 DNA is TGCGCCAGCAGCCCGGACAGGGACACAGATACGCAGTATTTT.

This clonotype occurred a few times. V gene TRBV6-1 combines with J gene TRBJ2-7; 8 bases line up with TRBD2. CDR3 length: 15 amino acids. Germline lookup yields CDR1 MNHNS and CDR2 SASEGT. Trimming took 1 base from V and 4 from J; bases not matched to a gene: 6. CDR3 protein: CASSEEWASGYEQYF. The DNA for the CDR3 is TGTGCCAGCAGTGAAGAATGGGCTAGCGGGTACGAGCAGTACTTC.

The gene calls are TRBV5-6 and TRBJ1-2; D call uncertain. Trimming cost V 0 bases and J 4 bases, with 10 bases left between them. The length of the CDR3 is 14 residues. Germline V lookup: CDR1 SGHDT, CDR2 YYEEEE. CDR3 sequence reads: CASSLEDGPYGYTF. CDR3 sequence (DNA): TGTGCCAGCAGCTTGGAGGACGGACCCTATGGCTACACCTTC. The variable domain in full, with the rest retrieved from reference TRBV5-6 and TRBJ1-2, is DAGVTQSPTHLIKTRGQQVTLRCSPKSGHDTVSWYQQALGQGPQFIFQYYEEEERQRGNFPDRFSGHQFPNYSSELNVNALLLGDSALYLCASSLEDGPYGYTFGSGTRLTVV.

In this sample, this clonotype turned up once. This sequence joins TRBV4-2 and TRBJ2-3; TRBD2 aligns across 7 bases. The junction had 11 bases not matched to a gene; V was cut back by 4 bases and J by 4 bases. Germline loops: CDR1 LGHNA, CDR2 YNFKEQ. There are 16 residues in the CDR3. This CDR3 reads CASSLERDSPPDTQYF. The CDR3 DNA is TGTGCCAGCAGCCTCGAGCGGGATAGTCCCCCAGATACGCAGTATTTT.

The chain is built from TRBV11-2 and TRBJ1-6; unclear D gene. With 1 base removed from V and 9 bases from J, the gap between germline ends came to 10 bases. Germline CDR1 reads SGHAT; CDR2 reads FQNNGV. This CDR3 is 14 amino acids long. In DNA form, the CDR3 reads TGTGCCAGCAGCTTAGGGGCGACTATTTCACCCCTCCACTTT. Protein product: CASSLGATISPLHF.

V is TRBV27 and J is TRBJ2-3; D call uncertain. The germline V gene encodes CDR1 MNHEY and CDR2 SMNVEV (reference sequence). V dropped 5 bases and J dropped 4 bases, with 22 bases sitting between them. This CDR3 spans 17 amino acids. The CDR3 nucleotides read TGTGCCAGCAGTCCCCAAAGTAGTGGGTTAGGGCCAGATACGCAGTATTTT. As protein: CASSPQSSGLGPDTQYF.

This chain links TRBV7-2 with TRBJ2-5; D possibly corresponds to TRBD1 (6 bases). The CDR3 consists of 16 residues. The ends were cut back, 1 base at V and 0 bases at J, with 12 bases in the middle. Germline V lookup: CDR1 SGHTA, CDR2 FQGNSA. CDR3 region: CASSLGTGRNQETQYF. CDR3 bases: TGTGCCAGCAGCTTAGGTACAGGGCGCAACCAAGAGACCCAGTACTTC.

There are a few counts of this clonotype. This chain joins TRBV4-3 and TRBJ2-3, with D possibly being TRBD1 (5 bases). The germline gives CDR1 LGHNA, CDR2 YSLEER. V gave up 0 bases and J gave up 1 base, with 14 bases separating them. This CDR3 contains 17 residues. The CDR3 sequence: CASSQDLSREGTDTQYF. Here the CDR3 DNA reads TGCGCCAGCAGCCAAGATTTGAGCAGGGAAGGCACAGATACGCAGTATTTT.

This clonotype was detected a few times. CDR3 loop: CAWSVLGGPQETQYF. DNA for the CDR3: TGTGCCTGGAGTGTACTTGGGGGGCCCCAAGAGACCCAGTACTTC. This chain uses TRBV30 with TRBJ2-5; perhaps D is TRBD1 or TRBD2 (6 bases each). CDR3 length equals 15 residues. Between the trimmed V and J ends, which lost 0 bases and 1 base, there was a span of 12 bases. Germline V gives CDR1 GTSNPN, CDR2 SVGIG (reference sequence).

In this sample, this clonotype turned up a few times. The chain is built from TRBV6-5 and TRBJ1-5; possible D gene TRBD1, 5 bases. Per germline, CDR1 MNHEY and CDR2 SVGAGI. This CDR3 comprises 15 residues. The V gene lost 3 bases and the J gene lost 0 bases, with 9 bases spanning the gap. Written as DNA, the CDR3 is TGTGCCAGCAGTTATTTAGGGGATAGCAATCAGCCCCAGCATTTT. It yields the protein CASSYLGDSNQPQHF.

The CDR3 is CASSSSGGRRETQYF. In nucleotides, the CDR3 is TGTGCCAGCAGTTCCAGCGGGGGTCGTAGGGAGACCCAGTACTTC. This sequence joins TRBV12-3 or TRBV12-4 and TRBJ2-5, with 8 nucleotides matching TRBD2. This CDR3 is built from 15 residues. The V and J ends lost 4 bases and 5 bases, in that order; junction bases with no gene match: 9.

The V gene is TRBV5-1, the J gene TRBJ2-7; 10 bases are a match to TRBD2. CDR3 length: 15 residues. With V trimmed by 1 base and J by 5 bases, 6 bases remained unmatched. CDR1 is SGHRS and CDR2 is YFSETQ in the germline V gene. The CDR3 loop is CASSLMASGSHEQYF. CDR3 DNA sequence: TGCGCCAGCAGCTTGATGGCTAGCGGGAGCCACGAGCAGTACTTC.

The chain joins TRBV4-1 to TRBJ1-1; no firm D call. There are 17 residues in the CDR3. V was shortened by 2 bases and J by 4 bases, with 20 bases between the two germline ends. Germline CDR1 MGHRA, CDR2 YSYEKL. The CDR3 DNA follows: TGCGCCAGCAGCCAACCATACGAGACCAGCGGGGTCACTGAAGCTTTCTTT. Its protein product is CASSQPYETSGVTEAFF.

This clonotype was counted a few times. This chain uses TRBV10-3 with TRBJ2-5, with 7 nucleotides matching TRBD1. V shed 5 bases, J shed 2 bases, and the junction held 5 bases outside the gene matches. CDR3 length equals 14 residues. Germline V gene data show CDR1 as ENHRY and CDR2 as SYGVKD. The CDR3 bases are TGTGCCATCAGTACCGGACAGGCACAAGAGACCCAGTACTTC. Translated, it gives CAISTGQAQETQYF.

The chain carries TRBV4-2 and TRBJ2-1, with a weak D call TRBD2 (6 bases). This CDR3 is 16 amino acids long. Germline-derived CDR1 and CDR2 are LGHNA and YNFKEQ. The ends were cut back, 0 bases at V and 2 bases at J, with 11 bases in the middle. The CDR3 loop is CASSQDLAGTYNEQFF. As DNA, the CDR3 is TGTGCCAGCAGCCAAGATCTTGCGGGAACCTACAATGAGCAGTTCTTC.

The sample holds a few counts of this clonotype. The chain is built from TRBV7-6 and TRBJ2-7; D remains unclear. V was shortened by 1 base and J by 0 bases, with 13 bases between the two germline ends. This CDR3 is built from 16 residues. CDR1 and CDR2 from the germline V gene are SGHVS and FNYEAQ. The CDR3 region has the DNA TGTGCCAGCAGCTTAGGACCCGTTGAGAGCTCCTACGAGCAGTACTTC. It encodes CASSLGPVESSYEQYF.

This clonotype was observed a few times. The gene calls are TRBV6-5 and TRBJ1-1, with D perhaps TRBD1 (6 bases). CDR1 is MNHEY and CDR2 is SVGAGI in the germline V gene. The CDR3 runs 12 residues. V lost 6 bases, J lost 11 bases, and 16 bases lay in between. The chain's CDR3 is CASRNDRRGAFF. CDR3 in DNA: TGTGCCAGCAGGAACGACAGGCGTGGGGCTTTCTTT.

This clonotype was observed at least ten times. CDR3 region: CSVKAGNQPQHF. CDR3 bases: TGCAGCGTTAAGGCCGGCAATCAGCCCCAGCATTTT. The chain combines TRBV29-1 with TRBJ1-5; D remains unclear. Germline V gene lookup returns CDR1 SQVTM and CDR2 ANQGSEA. The CDR3 extends over 12 amino acids. V was clipped by 5 bases and J by 2 bases, with 7 bases between them. Based on the CDR3 plus reference TRBV29-1 and TRBJ1-5, the full variable domain is SAVISQKPSRDICQRGTSLTIQCQVDSQVTMMFWYRQQPGQSLTLIATANQGSEATYESGFVIDKFPISRPNLTFSTLTVSNMSPEDSSIYLCSVKAGNQPQHFGDGTRLSIL.

The rearrangement uses TRBV7-2 and TRBJ2-1, with 10 nucleotides matching TRBD2. Unmatched junction bases numbered 9, after V lost 1 base and J lost 0 bases. Germline V gene data show CDR1 as SGHTA and CDR2 as FQGNSA. The CDR3 contains 19 residues. The CDR3 here is CASSLGVLAGRGSYNEQFF. Here the CDR3 DNA reads TGTGCCAGCAGCTTAGGGGTACTAGCGGGACGGGGCTCCTACAATGAGCAGTTCTTC.

V is TRBV6-2 or TRBV6-3 and J is TRBJ2-5, with a possible D match to TRBD2 (6 bases). Trimming stripped 10 bases from V and 2 bases from J, with 23 bases between. Germline CDR1 and CDR2: MNHEY and SVGEGT. The CDR3 is 16 amino acids. In DNA, the CDR3 is TGTGCCATCGCCGGGGGTCGGAAACTAGATCAAGAGACCCAGTACTTC. Translation: CAIAGGRKLDQETQYF.

This chain links TRBV4-1 with TRBJ2-6; D may correspond to TRBD1 or TRBD2 (7 bases each). CDR3 size: 20 residues. Deletions cut 1 base from V and 0 bases from J, with 19 bases between. From germline, CDR1 is MGHRA and CDR2 YSYEKL. CDR3 protein: CASSQGEGRGYFSGANVLTF. The CDR3 nucleotides read TGCGCCAGCAGCCAAGGGGAGGGCAGGGGGTATTTCTCTGGGGCCAACGTCCTGACTTTC.

The V call is TRBV5-4, the J call TRBJ2-7, with D uncertain. The length of the CDR3 is 13 residues. Per germline, CDR1 SGHNT and CDR2 YYREEE (reference sequence). With 1 base removed from V and 6 bases from J, the gap between germline ends came to 11 bases. CDR3 loop: CASSLKTGPEQYF. As DNA, the CDR3 is TGTGCCAGCAGCTTGAAAACTGGCCCCGAGCAGTACTTC.

The chain is built from TRBV12-3 or TRBV12-4 and TRBJ1-1, with D hard to call. V gave up 2 bases and J gave up 7 bases, with 11 bases separating them. This CDR3 comprises 13 residues. CDR3 region: CASSLSLRDEAFF. The CDR3 DNA reads as TGTGCCAGCAGTTTATCTTTAAGAGATGAAGCTTTCTTT.

This clonotype came up many times. The chain has TRBV4-2 and TRBJ2-1; 7 bases are a match to TRBD2. Germline V gene data show CDR1 as LGHNA and CDR2 as YNFKEQ. This CDR3 is 15 amino acids long. With 1 base clipped from V and 5 bases from J, the junction kept 5 bases outside the gene matches. Here the CDR3 reads CASSQVSSGNNEQFF. The CDR3 bases are TGTGCCAGCAGCCAAGTGTCTAGCGGTAACAATGAGCAGTTCTTC.

This clonotype was recorded a few times. The rearrangement links TRBV5-1 to TRBJ2-3, with TRBD2 matching over 12 bases. Germline V gene data show CDR1 as SGHRS and CDR2 as YFSETQ. V trimming: 4 bases; J trimming: 4 bases; junction bases outside the gene matches: 7. CDR3 length equals 16 residues. CDR3 protein: CASSKGLAGTSDTQYF. CDR3 DNA sequence: TGCGCCAGCAGCAAGGGACTAGCGGGTACCTCAGATACGCAGTATTTT.

The V and J genes are TRBV24-1 and TRBJ2-1, with D maybe TRBD1 (6 bases). Germline V lookup: CDR1 KGHDR, CDR2 SFDVKD. This CDR3 region has 15 residues. V dropped 0 bases and J dropped 6 bases, with 11 bases sitting between them. The CDR3 coding sequence is TGTGCCACCAGTGATTTGCCACAGGGTCGCAATGAGCAGTTCTTC. It codes for CATSDLPQGRNEQFF.

The chain recombines TRBV5-4 with TRBJ2-5; D is ambiguous. Germline assignment: CDR1 SGHNT and CDR2 YYREEE (reference sequence). The CDR3 covers 13 residues. The V end lost 0 bases, the J end lost 4 bases, and 7 bases lay between the germline ends. CDR3 sequence (DNA): TGTGCCAGCAGCTTGGCCCAGGCAGAGACCCAGTACTTC. It encodes CASSLAQAETQYF.

This clonotype was detected a few times. V and J are TRBV4-1 and TRBJ2-2; D possibly corresponds to TRBD1 (5 bases). Per the germline V gene, CDR1 is MGHRA and CDR2 is YSYEKL. The length of the CDR3 is 13 residues. The V and J ends lost 6 bases and 5 bases respectively, with 10 bases between them. The CDR3 reads CASSRQITGELFF. DNA for the CDR3: TGCGCCAGCAGTCGACAGATAACCGGGGAGCTGTTTTTT.

This clonotype was observed a handful of times. The chain recombines TRBV19 with TRBJ2-1; D remains unclear. This CDR3 region has 15 residues. Deletions cut 3 bases from V and 0 bases from J, with 9 bases between. Germline CDR1 reads LNHDA; CDR2 reads SQIVND (reference sequence). The CDR3 reads CASSMGWISYNEQFF. CDR3 sequence (DNA): TGTGCCAGTAGTATGGGCTGGATCTCCTACAATGAGCAGTTCTTC.